Reported below is one TCR beta chain. The target of this receptor is not known. Base-call qualities are not available, and no considerably larger clone is one nucleotide away. This entry is derived from a study of CD4+ T cells in melanoma (dated by TCRdb to the early 2020s). Describing the broader study: The study examined neoantigen-specific CD4+ T cells in human melanoma. Broad study findings and their caveats: The report described a correlation between neoantigen-specific CD4+ T cells and the function of CD8+ T cells, macrophages and B cells. Diverse differentiation states were reported to be shown by neoantigen-specific CD4+ T cells in melanoma.

The donors were people with melanoma. From a lookup of the germline V gene, CDR1 and CDR2 are SGHNT and YENEEA. Spanning cysteine to phenylalanine, the CDR3 consists of 12 amino acids. Of the read, only the CDR3 DNA is kept; its 36 bases are in frame from base 1. Trimming costs V 0 bases and J 6 bases, and their ends lie 3 bases apart. The library came from the immunoSEQ multiplex PCR assay. In its TCRdb copy, this immuneACCESS table keeps in-frame sequences only and misses some clones. Where compared with another copy, unresolved V genes explain less than half of these, and the others have no known cause. Recorded for this sample are around 18,000 clones; roughly 85% of them occurred a single time. Together, the top ten hold 4.5% to 5.5% of the sample.

The chain couples TRBV11-3 to TRBJ2-1, with the D gene call left open. The source material was cells from a culture (not recorded whether cultured in vitro). The receptor's source is a human donor with melanoma. The CDR3 corresponds to CASSLDSNEQFF. The DNA sequence is as follows: TGTGCCAGCAGCTTAGATAGCAATGAGCAGTTCTTC.